This note documents a single T cell receptor (beta chain) sequence. The table came from immunoSEQ multiplex PCR; TCRdb's copy has only in-frame clones and leaves some out. The data hold around 100,000 clones, with approximately 91% observed a single time. The CDR3 has 15 amino acids. Trimming at V came to 5 bases and at J to 6 bases, leaving 10 bases not matched to a gene. Germline CDR1 reads SGHVS; CDR2 reads FNYEAQ. This sample was taken from a study of T cell changes during pregnancy in multiple sclerosis. The chain carries TRBV7-6 and TRBJ2-7; 10 positions match TRBD1. This clonotype was sampled from a female donor with multiple sclerosis, enrolled in a pregnancy study. The sequencing here drew on peripheral blood, taken after pregnancy. This chain's CDR3 is CASSPTGTGVTEQYF. Written as DNA, the CDR3 is TGTGCCAGCAGCCCCACCGGGACAGGGGTAACCGAGCAGTACTTC.